This entry is about one T cell receptor (beta chain). Its antigen is currently unknown. These data come from a study of T cell repertoires in cytomegalovirus infection. Background on the study: Researchers turned to recently identified HLA-C-restricted CMV epitopes as well as well-studied HLA-B-restricted ones. General study results and limits: There were carriers of CMV plus the relevant HLA, and cumulative public TCR beta family frequency identified them. The ex vivo response was dominated by HLA-C-restricted CMV-specific TCR beta clonotypes.

Via MiXCR, TCRdb re-called the reads, giving one row per CDR3 protein. The sample yields hundreds of thousands of distinct CDR3 sequences, 33% seen once. CDR1 and CDR2 (germline): SGHDN, FVKESK. There are 16 residues in the CDR3. Trimming left V 0 bases short and J 2 bases short, with 14 bases between. The sample in question was cultured PBMCs, obtained from culture after CMV antigen stimulation. The chain joins TRBV14 to TRBJ2-7; a possible D gene is TRBD1 (5 bases). The sequence was obtained from a human donor in good health (CMV status not recorded). Some clones in this sample may be carry-over from other donors' samples. The CDR3 sequence is CASSQEMGPPPYEQYF. DNA for the CDR3: TGTGCCAGCAGCCAAGAAATGGGGCCCCCACCCTACGAGCAGTACTTC.